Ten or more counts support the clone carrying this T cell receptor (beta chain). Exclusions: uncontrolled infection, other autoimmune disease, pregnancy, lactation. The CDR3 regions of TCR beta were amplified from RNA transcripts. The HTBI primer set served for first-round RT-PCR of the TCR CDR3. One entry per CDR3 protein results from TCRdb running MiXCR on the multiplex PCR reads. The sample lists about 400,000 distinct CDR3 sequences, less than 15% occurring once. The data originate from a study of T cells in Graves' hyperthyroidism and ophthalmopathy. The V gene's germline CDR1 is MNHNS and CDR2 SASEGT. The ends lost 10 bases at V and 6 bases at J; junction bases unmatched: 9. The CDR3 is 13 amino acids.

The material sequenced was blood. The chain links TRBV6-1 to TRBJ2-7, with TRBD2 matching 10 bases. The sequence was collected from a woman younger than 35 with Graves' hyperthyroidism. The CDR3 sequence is CATIAGGSGEQYF. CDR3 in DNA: TGTGCCACAATAGCGGGAGGATCCGGCGAGCAGTACTTC.